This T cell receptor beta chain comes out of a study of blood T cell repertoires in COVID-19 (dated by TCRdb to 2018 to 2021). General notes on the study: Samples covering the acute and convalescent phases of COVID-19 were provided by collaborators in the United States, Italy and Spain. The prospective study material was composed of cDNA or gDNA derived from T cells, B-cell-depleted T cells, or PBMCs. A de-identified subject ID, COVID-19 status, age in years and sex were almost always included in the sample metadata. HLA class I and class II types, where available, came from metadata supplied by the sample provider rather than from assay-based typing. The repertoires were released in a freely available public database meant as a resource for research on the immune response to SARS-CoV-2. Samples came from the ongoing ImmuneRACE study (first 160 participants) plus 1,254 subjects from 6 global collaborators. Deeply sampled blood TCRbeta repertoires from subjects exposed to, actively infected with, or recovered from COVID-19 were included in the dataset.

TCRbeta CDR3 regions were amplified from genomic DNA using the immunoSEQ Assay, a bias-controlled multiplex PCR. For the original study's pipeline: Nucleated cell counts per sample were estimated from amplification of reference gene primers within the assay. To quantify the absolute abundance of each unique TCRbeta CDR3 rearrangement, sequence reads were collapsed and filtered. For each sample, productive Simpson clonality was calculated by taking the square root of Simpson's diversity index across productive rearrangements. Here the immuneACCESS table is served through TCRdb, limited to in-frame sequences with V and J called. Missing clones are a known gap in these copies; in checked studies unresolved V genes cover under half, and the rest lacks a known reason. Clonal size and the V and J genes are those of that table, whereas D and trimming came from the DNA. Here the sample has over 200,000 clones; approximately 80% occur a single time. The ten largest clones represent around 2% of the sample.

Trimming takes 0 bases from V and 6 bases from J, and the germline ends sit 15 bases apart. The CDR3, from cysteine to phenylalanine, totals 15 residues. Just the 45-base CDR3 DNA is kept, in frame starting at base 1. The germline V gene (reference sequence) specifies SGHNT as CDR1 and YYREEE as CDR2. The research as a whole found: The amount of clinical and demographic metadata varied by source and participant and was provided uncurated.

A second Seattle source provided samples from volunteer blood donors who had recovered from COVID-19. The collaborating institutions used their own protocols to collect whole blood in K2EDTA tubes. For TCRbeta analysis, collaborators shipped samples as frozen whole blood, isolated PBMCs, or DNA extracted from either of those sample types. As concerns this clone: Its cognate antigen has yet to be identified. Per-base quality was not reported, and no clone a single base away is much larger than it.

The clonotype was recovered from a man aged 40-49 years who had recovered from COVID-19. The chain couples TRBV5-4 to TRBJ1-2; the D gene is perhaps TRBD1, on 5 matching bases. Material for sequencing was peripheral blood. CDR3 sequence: CASSLAGGTRDGYTF. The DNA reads TGTGCCAGCAGCTTGGCCGGGGGGACGAGGGATGGCTACACCTTC.